Shown below are 27 T cell receptor beta chains from a single sample sequenced in a study of CD8 T cells in ankylosing spondylitis. TCRdb passed the 5' RACE reads through MiXCR, listing each CDR3 protein once. Among roughly 150,000 distinct CDR3 sequences listed, roughly 30% were seen once. Sequenced input: synovial fluid, either unsorted or a sorted T cell fraction (not recorded which). Source of these receptors: a male donor with ankylosing spondylitis.

In this sample, this clonotype turned up many times. This CDR3 reads CASIRGGLGGNEQFF. DNA of the CDR3: TGTGCCAGCATTCGAGGAGGCTTAGGGGGAAATGAGCAGTTCTTC. The chain couples TRBV6-1 to TRBJ2-1; D possibly corresponds to TRBD1 (6 bases). V lost 7 bases to trimming and J lost 7 bases, with 20 bases between them. There are 15 residues in the CDR3. The germline gives CDR1 MNHNS, CDR2 SASEGT.

In this sample, this clonotype turned up a few times. This chain links TRBV20-1 with TRBJ1-1; perhaps TRBD1 as D (5 bases). V was cut by 0 bases and J by 9 bases, with 11 bases left in between. CDR3 length equals 12 residues. Germline-derived CDR1 and CDR2 are DFQATT and SNEGSKA (reference sequence). As DNA, the CDR3 is TGCAGTGCTAGAGACAGGGTGGGTCAAGCTTTCTTT. This gives the protein CSARDRVGQAFF.

Only a few counts were recorded for this clonotype. The rearrangement joins TRBV11-2 to TRBJ2-1; 13 positions agree with TRBD2. This CDR3 is 19 amino acids long. Germline V CDR1 and CDR2: SGHAT, FQNNGV. V lost 1 base, J lost 0 bases, and 6 bases stayed unmatched. The CDR3 nucleotides are TGTGCCAGCAGCTTAGTTGGACTAGCGGGAGTAGGCTCCTACAATGAGCAGTTCTTC. This codes for CASSLVGLAGVGSYNEQFF.

The rearrangement uses TRBV5-1 and TRBJ2-3; TRBD2 matches 7 bases. Losses at the gene ends were 3 bases for V and 4 bases for J; bases not matched to a gene: 5. The CDR3 spans 14 residues. Germline assignment: CDR1 SGHRS and CDR2 YFSETQ. The CDR3 spells CASSYGTTADTQYF. CDR3 in DNA: TGCGCCAGCAGCTACGGGACTACAGCAGATACGCAGTATTTT.

In this sample, this clonotype turned up many times. This chain joins TRBV5-4 and TRBJ2-1, with 7 bases identical to TRBD2. Losses at the gene ends were 3 bases for V and 2 bases for J; bases not matched to a gene: 8. Germline V gives CDR1 SGHNT, CDR2 YYREEE (reference sequence). This CDR3 comprises 16 residues. The chain's CDR3 is CASSSRSSGPYNEQFF. The DNA for the CDR3 is TGTGCCAGCAGCTCCAGAAGTAGCGGGCCCTACAATGAGCAGTTCTTC.

This clonotype was seen more than once but under ten times. The DNA of the CDR3 is TGCAGTGCTCCCCTAGCGGGGGGGGAGGATACGCAGTATTTT. Translation gives CSAPLAGGEDTQYF. This chain connects TRBV20-1 to TRBJ2-3, with 12 nucleotides matching TRBD2. Looked up from germline, CDR1 is DFQATT and CDR2 is SNEGSKA (reference sequence). This CDR3 spans 14 amino acids. The V and J ends lost 5 bases and 6 bases, in that order; junction bases with no gene match: 6.

The V and J genes are TRBV7-9 and TRBJ2-7; a weak D match, TRBD1 (6 bases). Trimming stripped 2 bases from V and 6 bases from J, with 17 bases between. The CDR3 sequence is 15 residues long. The germline V gene has CDR1 SEHNR and CDR2 FQNEAQ (reference sequence). The CDR3 region has the DNA TGTGCCAGCAGCTTACGGGACATGGGCGATCGCGAGCAGTACTTC. As protein: CASSLRDMGDREQYF.

The table lists this clonotype with a few counts. The chain recombines TRBV7-6 with TRBJ1-1, with TRBD1 as a possible D gene (6 bases). The germline gives CDR1 SGHVS, CDR2 FNYEAQ. The CDR3 totals 17 residues. V lost 1 base, J lost 0 bases, and 15 bases lay in between. The CDR3 spells CASSLVGGAGLNTEAFF. The CDR3 DNA sequence: TGTGCCAGCAGCTTAGTAGGGGGGGCAGGTTTGAACACTGAAGCTTTCTTT.

This clonotype was counted a few times. The chain couples TRBV28 to TRBJ2-7; 7 bases are shared with TRBD1. This CDR3 is 15 amino acids long. The trim removed 5 bases at V and 1 base at J, leaving 8 bases unmatched. The germline V gene encodes CDR1 MDHEN and CDR2 SYDVKM. The CDR3 loop is CASSGQVTGSYEQYF. In nucleotides, the CDR3 is TGTGCCAGCAGTGGACAGGTGACGGGTTCCTACGAGCAGTACTTC.

V usage is TRBV16 and J usage is TRBJ1-5; tentative D call: TRBD1 (6 bases). The CDR3 is 21 amino acids. V lost 4 bases and J lost 0, with 28 bases in between. CDR1 is KGHSY, CDR2 FQNENV, per germline. The CDR3 coding sequence is TGTGCCAGCAGCCTCTCCGAGGGGGGTCGGGGTAGGACAATTAGCAATCAGCCCCAGCATTTT. Translated, it gives CASSLSEGGRGRTISNQPQHF.

The rearrangement uses TRBV20-1 and TRBJ2-3, with D unclear. The V gene lost 3 bases and the J gene lost 5 bases, with 15 bases spanning the gap. This CDR3 has 14 residues. Per germline, CDR1 DFQATT and CDR2 SNEGSKA (reference sequence). The CDR3 protein is CSARTDPNEDTQYF. The CDR3 DNA reads TGCAGTGCTAGGACTGACCCGAATGAAGATACGCAGTATTTT.

The chain employs TRBV5-4 and TRBJ1-1, with D perhaps matching TRBD1 (6 bases). The V gene's germline CDR1 is SGHNT and CDR2 YYREEE (reference sequence). The CDR3 is 14 amino acids. Trimming stripped 0 bases from V and 3 bases from J, with 9 bases between. DNA of the CDR3: TGTGCCAGCAGCTTGGCTACAGGGTACACTGAAGCTTTCTTT. This gives the protein CASSLATGYTEAFF.

This clonotype was seen many times. For the CDR3, the DNA is TGCAGTGCTAGAGTTGGGACTCCTCCTTACGAGCAGTACTTC. Its protein is CSARVGTPPYEQYF. V usage is TRBV20-1 and J usage is TRBJ2-7, with D possibly TRBD2 on 6 matching bases. The V end lost 1 base, the J end lost 4 bases, and 14 bases lay between the germline ends. The CDR3 sequence is 14 residues long. Germline lookup yields CDR1 DFQATT and CDR2 SNEGSKA (reference sequence).

A single count supports this clonotype. V gene TRBV12-3 or TRBV12-4 combines with J gene TRBJ2-4, with D perhaps TRBD2 (6 bases). This CDR3 has 19 amino acids. The V end lost 5 bases, the J end lost 0 bases, and 23 bases lay between the germline ends. The CDR3 DNA reads as TGTGCCAGCAGTCGACTAGGCCTGCTGGACGAAAGAGCCAAAAACATTCAGTACTTC. It translates to CASSRLGLLDERAKNIQYF.

To note about this clonotype: A read error may explain this, as a much larger clone is one base away. The rearrangement joins TRBV29-1 to TRBJ1-1, with D uncertain. The CDR3 has 13 residues. V shed 0 bases and J shed 11 bases, with 16 bases lying between them. CDR1 is SQVTM, CDR2 ANQGSEA, per germline. CDR3 sequence reads: CSVEDRVPKTAFF. The DNA for the CDR3 is TGCAGCGTTGAAGATCGAGTCCCAAAGACGGCTTTCTTT.

This clonotype came up once. This chain links TRBV7-7 with TRBJ2-1, with 7 bases lining up with TRBD2. Germline V gene data show CDR1 as SSHAT and CDR2 as FNYEAQ (reference sequence). The CDR3 has 15 residues. With 0 bases clipped from V and 5 bases from J, the junction kept 4 bases outside the gene matches. This CDR3 is CASSLAGGRNNEQFF. The CDR3, as DNA: TGTGCCAGCAGCTTAGCGGGAGGGAGGAACAATGAGCAGTTCTTC.

The chain recombines TRBV18 with TRBJ1-1, with D maybe TRBD1 (5 bases). This CDR3 is built from 14 residues. Trimming pared 3 bases from V and 5 bases from J, leaving 13 bases between. CDR1 is KGHSH, CDR2 LQKENI, per germline. The CDR3 DNA reads as TGTGCCAGCTCACCTCACCCCGGGGGGACTGAAGCTTTCTTT. Its translation: CASSPHPGGTEAFF. The full variable domain, rest sourced from reference TRBV18 and TRBJ1-1, is NAGVMQNPRHLVRRRGQEARLRCSPMKGHSHVYWYRQLPEEGLKFMVYLQKENIIDESGMPKERFSAEFPKEGPSILRIQQVVRGDSAAYFCASSPHPGGTEAFFGQGTRLTVV.

This clonotype has only a few counts. The chain is built from TRBV20-1 and TRBJ2-7; D is uncertain. This CDR3 region has 13 residues. V dropped 3 bases and J dropped 3 bases, with 12 bases sitting between them. Germline V CDR1 and CDR2: DFQATT, SNEGSKA (reference sequence). The CDR3 loop reads CSASTELNYEQYF. The CDR3 nucleotides read TGCAGTGCTAGTACAGAATTAAACTACGAGCAGTACTTC.

The chain couples TRBV9 to TRBJ2-1, with D perhaps matching TRBD1 or TRBD2 (5 bases each). Germline CDR1 SGDLS, CDR2 YYNGEE. Trimming shortened V by 2 bases and J by 7 bases, and 16 bases separated the two germline ends. The CDR3 extends over 15 amino acids. CDR3 protein: CASSVIGTVFNEQFF. CDR3 nucleotide sequence: TGTGCCAGCAGCGTTATCGGGACGGTCTTTAATGAGCAGTTCTTC.

Concerning this clonotype itself: A single base separates this from a much larger clone, so it may be a read error. This sequence joins TRBV19 and TRBJ2-1, with 8 bases fitting TRBD2. CDR1 is LNHDA, CDR2 SQIVND, per germline (reference sequence). This CDR3 region has 14 residues. The CDR3 region is CATAGGSSYNERFF. The CDR3 nucleotides read TGTGCCACCGCGGGGGGTAGCTCCTACAATGAGCGGTTCTTC.

The J gene is TRBJ2-2, the V gene TRBV12-3 or TRBV12-4; TRBD1 agrees at 10 bases. Trimming took 3 bases from V and 5 from J; bases not matched to a gene: 9. The CDR3 sequence is 17 residues long. In DNA, the CDR3 is TGTGCCAGCAGTTTTCACTTCGACAGGGGGCTTACCGGGGAGCTGTTTTTT. It translates to CASSFHFDRGLTGELFF.

The chain uses TRBV5-6 and TRBJ2-3; 8 bases fit TRBD1. Per the germline V gene, CDR1 is SGHDT and CDR2 is YYEEEE. After removal of 4 bases from V and 5 bases from J, the junction contained 9 bases not matched to a gene. The length of the CDR3 is 15 residues. The CDR3 loop is CASSPKTGEEDTQYF. DNA of the CDR3: TGTGCCAGCAGCCCCAAGACAGGGGAGGAAGATACGCAGTATTTT.

This clonotype appeared a few times. This chain joins TRBV2 and TRBJ1-1; D is unclear. The CDR3 extends over 14 amino acids. Between the trimmed V and J ends, which lost 2 bases and 6 bases, there was a span of 13 bases. In germline, CDR1 is SNHLY, CDR2 FYNNEI. This CDR3 is CASSEWGVTAEAFF. CDR3 nucleotide sequence: TGTGCCAGCAGTGAATGGGGAGTCACCGCTGAAGCTTTCTTT.

J is TRBJ2-3 and V is TRBV12-3 or TRBV12-4; D not resolved. Trimming removed 6 bases at V and 7 bases at J, with 8 bases between. CDR3 size: 11 residues. CDR3 bases: TGTGCCAGCAGGACGTGGTATACGCAGTATTTT. Protein: CASRTWYTQYF.

This clonotype has a handful of counts. The chain uses TRBV5-1 and TRBJ2-1; TRBD1 agrees at 9 bases. Trimming took 4 bases from V and 10 from J; bases not matched to a gene: 6. CDR1 is SGHRS and CDR2 is YFSETQ in the germline V gene. The CDR3 is 13 amino acids. The CDR3 sequence is CASSPDRGVEQFF. DNA for the CDR3: TGCGCCAGCAGCCCGGACAGGGGTGTGGAGCAGTTCTTC.

The V gene is TRBV7-9, the J gene TRBJ1-6; D unclear. This CDR3 has 11 amino acids. Trimming stripped 8 bases from V and 8 bases from J, with 7 bases between. CDR1 SEHNR and CDR2 FQNEAQ come from the germline V gene (reference sequence). The CDR3, as DNA: TGTGCCAGCGGCCCGGATTCACCCCTCCACTTT. Translating gives CASGPDSPLHF.

This chain uses TRBV2 with TRBJ2-1, with a possible D match to TRBD2 (5 bases). Trimming removed 4 bases from V and 7 bases from J, with 11 bases in between. The germline CDR1 and CDR2 sequences are SNHLY and FYNNEI. CDR3 length equals 13 residues. The DNA of the CDR3 is TGTGCCAGCAGTGGGCGGGTTGGGAATGAGCAGTTCTTC. Its translation: CASSGRVGNEQFF.